This section outlines one TCR beta chain sequence together with its context. The sample belongs to a study of blood T cell repertoires in COVID-19. Study at large: Samples taken during acute and convalescent COVID-19 were collected in the United States, Italy and Spain.

Under the authors' procedure: Estimation of nucleated cell counts relied on the amplification of reference gene primers. Using immunoSEQ multiplex PCR, the repertoire was profiled, and TCRdb retains in-frame clones only, with some absent. V, J and clone size derive from that table, while D and trimming were established from the DNA sequence. The sample consists of 65,000 to 75,000 clones, 80% to 90% of them appearing once. Germline V gene lookup returns CDR1 MDHEN and CDR2 SYDVKM. V was cut by 5 bases and J by 4 bases, with 19 bases left in between. This CDR3 contains 16 residues. The receptor comes from a man aged 50-60 years with active COVID-19. The chain recombines TRBV28 with TRBJ2-3; D might be TRBD1 (6 bases). The sequenced sample consisted of peripheral blood. CDR3 protein: CASSQFTGIGADTQYF. CDR3 nucleotides: TGTGCCAGCAGTCAATTTACAGGGATTGGAGCAGATACGCAGTATTTT.